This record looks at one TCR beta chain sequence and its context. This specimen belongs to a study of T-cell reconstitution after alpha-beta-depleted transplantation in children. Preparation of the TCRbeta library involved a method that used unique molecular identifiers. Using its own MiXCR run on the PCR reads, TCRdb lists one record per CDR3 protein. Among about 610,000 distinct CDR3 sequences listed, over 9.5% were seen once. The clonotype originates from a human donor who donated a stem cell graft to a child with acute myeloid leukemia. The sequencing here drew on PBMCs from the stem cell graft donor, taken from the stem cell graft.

The CDR3 DNA is TGCGCCAGCAGCTTGGCCGGGGTTGCGGGAGGACACAATGAGCAGTTCTTC. Translation gives CASSLAGVAGGHNEQFF. The V and J genes are TRBV5-1 and TRBJ2-1; 8 nucleotides agree with TRBD2. CDR3 length equals 17 residues. V trimming: 0 bases; J trimming: 5 bases; junction bases outside the gene matches: 10. Germline V gene data show CDR1 as SGHRS and CDR2 as YFSETQ.